This entry lists 14 T cell receptor beta chains sequenced from one sample in a study of cytomegalovirus exposure and HLA in healthy donors. PCR involved 60 Vbeta and 13 Jbeta primers. This table comes from immunoSEQ multiplex PCR, and its TCRdb copy is limited to in-frame clones, with some not included. The sample yields 90,000 to 110,000 clones, over 70% seen once. Sequenced input: PBMCs. All receptors derive from a male donor in good health and CMV-seronegative.

The chain is built from TRBV5-6 and TRBJ2-1; TRBD2 matches 10 bases. The ends lost 1 base at V and 3 bases at J; junction bases unmatched: 1. Per germline, CDR1 SGHDT and CDR2 YYEEEE. The CDR3 spans 15 residues. As DNA, the CDR3 is TGTGCCAGCAGCTTGACTAGCGGGGTCTACAATGAGCAGTTCTTC. It codes for CASSLTSGVYNEQFF.

The chain joins TRBV27 to TRBJ2-3; D gene ambiguous. V was clipped by 7 bases and J by 0 bases, with 2 bases between them. The length of the CDR3 is 11 residues. Germline CDR1 reads MNHEY; CDR2 reads SMNVEV (reference sequence). CDR3 loop: CASTSTDTQYF. The DNA for the CDR3 is TGTGCCAGCACTAGCACAGATACGCAGTATTTT.

In this sample, this clone turned up a few times. The chain combines TRBV4-1 with TRBJ1-5; TRBD1 might be the D (5 bases). V dropped 0 bases and J dropped 0 bases, with 9 bases sitting between them. The CDR3 runs to 16 residues. Germline V gives CDR1 MGHRA, CDR2 YSYEKL. CDR3 in DNA: TGCGCCAGCAGCCAAGAGCCAGGGTCTAGCAATCAGCCCCAGCATTTT. This sequence encodes CASSQEPGSSNQPQHF.

In regard to this clone: Different DNA sequences within this sample yield the same CDR3. This chain uses TRBV5-1 with TRBJ1-2, with 7 bases that match TRBD1. V lost 2 bases, J lost 3 bases, and 1 base stayed unmatched. The CDR3 totals 13 residues. The germline V gene encodes CDR1 SGHRS and CDR2 YFSETQ. CDR3 in DNA: TGCGCCAGCAGCTTTCAGGGGGACTATGGCTACACCTTC. Its protein product is CASSFQGDYGYTF.

This chain links TRBV4-2 with TRBJ2-3, with 10 positions matching TRBD2. The CDR3 length is 17 residues. From germline, CDR1 is LGHNA and CDR2 YNFKEQ. Losses at the gene ends were 3 bases for V and 6 bases for J; bases not matched to a gene: 12. As DNA, the CDR3 is TGTGCCAGCAGCCACCCAGCGGCTAGCGGGAGAGGGGATACGCAGTATTTT. It yields the protein CASSHPAASGRGDTQYF.

This clone came up a few times. This chain links TRBV19 with TRBJ1-2; possibly TRBD1 for D (6 bases). This CDR3 is 15 amino acids long. The germline V and J ends were trimmed by 1 base and 3 bases, with 12 bases remaining between them. Germline CDR1 and CDR2: LNHDA and SQIVND (reference sequence). The CDR3 bases are TGTGCCAGTAGTATAGGCAGGGGCGATTACTATGGCTACACCTTC. Protein: CASSIGRGDYYGYTF.

This rearrangement joins TRBV6-1 to TRBJ1-4; D ambiguous. V shed 1 base and J shed 8 bases, with 17 bases lying between them. Germline V gives CDR1 MNHNS, CDR2 SASEGT. The CDR3 totals 16 residues. CDR3 in amino acids: CASSEDQGPGIEKLFF. Written as DNA, the CDR3 is TGTGCCAGCAGTGAAGATCAAGGGCCGGGGATCGAAAAACTGTTTTTT.

In its sample, this clone was seen a few times. The CDR3 nucleotides read TGTGCCAGCAGCCGGGGGAGTAGCGGGAGGAGAATAGATACGCAGTATTTT. Translation gives CASSRGSSGRRIDTQYF. J is TRBJ2-3 and V is TRBV2, with TRBD2 matching over 10 bases. Trimming removed 6 bases from V and 5 bases from J; junction bases left unmatched: 14. CDR3 length: 17 residues. Germline lookup yields CDR1 SNHLY and CDR2 FYNNEI. The full variable domain, in which reference TRBV2 and TRBJ2-3 provide the parts outside the CDR3, is EPEVTQTPSHQVTQMGQEVILRCVPISNHLYFYWYRQILGQKVEFLVSFYNNEISEKSEIFDDQFSVERPDGSNFTLKIRSTKLEDSAMYFCASSRGSSGRRIDTQYFGPGTRLTVL.

The rearrangement uses TRBV15 and TRBJ2-5; 8 nucleotides line up with TRBD2. Germline trimming cut 8 bases from V and 4 bases from J; bases unmatched to any gene: 9. The germline CDR1 and CDR2 sequences are LNHNV and YYDKDF (reference sequence). The CDR3 runs 14 residues. CDR3 coding DNA: TGTGCCACCCAGCGGGAGTATCTGGGAGAGACCCAGTACTTC. This translates into CATQREYLGETQYF.

The V and J genes are TRBV15 and TRBJ2-5, with 13 bases that match TRBD2. CDR3 length: 17 residues. V was pared by 0 bases and J by 6 bases, with 7 bases of the junction left unmatched. CDR1 and CDR2 from the germline V gene are LNHNV and YYDKDF (reference sequence). CDR3 in DNA: TGTGCCACCAGCAGAGATGGACTAGCGGGAGAGGGGAAGACCCAGTACTTC. As protein: CATSRDGLAGEGKTQYF.

The CDR3: CSVVRGGRSEKLFF. CDR3 DNA: TGCAGCGTGGTTAGGGGGGGCAGGAGTGAAAAACTGTTTTTT. V gene TRBV29-1 combines with J gene TRBJ1-4, with D perhaps TRBD1 (6 bases). The CDR3 covers 14 residues. CDR1 and CDR2 from the germline V gene are SQVTM and ANQGSEA. V lost 6 bases and J 7 bases, leaving 18 bases between the germline ends.

This clone occurred a few times. The chain carries TRBV5-4 and TRBJ1-1; TRBD1 is a possible D gene (6 bases). The CDR3 is 16 residues long. In germline, CDR1 is SGHNT, CDR2 YYREEE (reference sequence). V was trimmed by 3 bases and J by 7 bases, leaving 22 bases between them. CDR3: CASSSGRGAQRDEAFF. The CDR3 nucleotides read TGTGCCAGCAGCTCCGGCCGGGGGGCCCAGAGGGATGAAGCTTTCTTT.

J is TRBJ2-3 and V is TRBV27; 7 nucleotides agree with TRBD1. This CDR3 has 16 amino acids. From germline, CDR1 is MNHEY and CDR2 SMNVEV (reference sequence). Trimming removed 4 bases from V and 3 bases from J; junction bases left unmatched: 10. The CDR3 sequence is CASSYSLTGYTDTQYF. The CDR3 bases are TGTGCCAGCAGTTATAGTTTGACAGGGTATACAGATACGCAGTATTTT.

This chain joins TRBV7-2 and TRBJ2-1; TRBD2 agrees at 9 bases. Germline CDR1 is SGHTA and CDR2 is FQGNSA. The CDR3 has 15 amino acids. Trimming at V came to 3 bases and at J to 9 bases, leaving 9 bases not matched to a gene. For the CDR3, the DNA is TGTGCCAGCAGCTTGCTAGCGGGATCAGGAGGTGAGCAGTTCTTC. Translating it yields CASSLLAGSGGEQFF.